A selection of T cell receptor beta chains follows, all from one sample in a study of CD8 T cells in ankylosing spondylitis. TCRdb analysed the 5' RACE reads with MiXCR anew, one entry per CDR3 protein. Among around 180,000 distinct CDR3 sequences, 18% were seen once, and the ten largest hold approximately 4%. The specimen was blood, either unsorted or a sorted T cell fraction (not recorded which). These receptors all stem from a male donor aged 5 to 30 with ankylosing spondylitis or in good health (not recorded which). CDR3s include the opening cysteine and the closing phenylalanine or tryptophan. The D gene is left open where the match is weak. A clone size is listed for some rows: how often the clone was seen (once, few, many), or a class if it is expanded.

v_gene: TRBV10-1
abundance: -
d_gene: TRBD2
j_gene: TRBJ2-3
CDR3nt: TGCGCCAGCAGTGAGGCGGGAGTGTCGTTCGATACGCAGTATTTT
CDR3aa: CASSEAGVSFDTQYF

v_gene: TRBV27
abundance: few
d_gene: -
j_gene: TRBJ2-6
CDR3nt: TGTGCCAGCAGAGGCTTTGCTGGGGCCAACGTCCTGACTTTC
CDR3aa: CASRGFAGANVLTF

v_gene: TRBV27
abundance: -
d_gene: -
j_gene: TRBJ1-1
CDR3nt: TGTGCCAGCAGTTTATTGGAGCGGAGATACACTGAAGCTTTCTTT
CDR3aa: CASSLLERRYTEAFF

v_gene: TRBV4-1
abundance: many
d_gene: -
j_gene: TRBJ2-4
CDR3nt: TGCGCCAGCAGCCTGTTTGGGCCCGCCAAAAACATTCAGTACTTC
CDR3aa: CASSLFGPAKNIQYF

v_gene: TRBV12-3/TRBV12-4
abundance: many
d_gene: -
j_gene: TRBJ2-1
CDR3nt: TGTGCCAGCAGTTTCGCGGGACCCAATGAGCAGTTCTTC
CDR3aa: CASSFAGPNEQFF

v_gene: TRBV25-1
abundance: many
d_gene: -
j_gene: TRBJ2-7
CDR3nt: TGTGCCAGCAGTGACGGCAGCCTCTACGAGCAGTACTTC
CDR3aa: CASSDGSLYEQYF

v_gene: TRBV19
abundance: many
d_gene: -
j_gene: TRBJ1-1
CDR3nt: TGTGCCAGCACCCTTCGGGGGGTGAACACTGAAGCTTTCTTT
CDR3aa: CASTLRGVNTEAFF

v_gene: TRBV12-3/TRBV12-4
abundance: many
d_gene: -
j_gene: TRBJ2-3
CDR3nt: TGTGCCAGCAGTTTATTAGACCGCGGAAGAGAAGATACGCAGTATTTT
CDR3aa: CASSLLDRGREDTQYF

v_gene: TRBV7-2
abundance: many
d_gene: -
j_gene: TRBJ2-7
CDR3nt: TGTGCCAGCAGCCGGCAGAGCCGCGAGCAGTACTTC
CDR3aa: CASSRQSREQYF

v_gene: TRBV6-5
abundance: many
d_gene: -
j_gene: TRBJ1-1
CDR3nt: TGTGCCAGCAGTTACGCCTTGAGCGGAGGGGAGGCAGCTTTCTTT
CDR3aa: CASSYALSGGEAAFF

v_gene: TRBV7-9
abundance: -
d_gene: -
j_gene: TRBJ2-5
CDR3nt: TGTGCCAGCAGCGCACCGGGACAACTCCAAGAGACCCAGTACTTC
CDR3aa: CASSAPGQLQETQYF

v_gene: TRBV28
abundance: many
d_gene: -
j_gene: TRBJ2-1
CDR3nt: TGTGCCAGCAGAGCTATCCGGGGCGAGCAGTTCTTC
CDR3aa: CASRAIRGEQFF

v_gene: TRBV12-3/TRBV12-4
abundance: many
d_gene: TRBD2
j_gene: TRBJ2-1
CDR3nt: TGTGCCAGCAGCCCACAGGGTCTGGGACTAGCGGGCCACAATGAGCAGTTCTTC
CDR3aa: CASSPQGLGLAGHNEQFF

v_gene: TRBV12-3/TRBV12-4
abundance: -
d_gene: TRBD1
j_gene: TRBJ2-1
CDR3nt: TGTGCCAGCAGTATGACAGGGACTGAGCAGTTCTTC
CDR3aa: CASSMTGTEQFF

v_gene: TRBV6-6
abundance: many
d_gene: TRBD2
j_gene: TRBJ2-1
CDR3nt: TGTGCCAGCAGTTACTCGCGGGAGAACTACAATGAGCAGTTCTTC
CDR3aa: CASSYSRENYNEQFF

v_gene: TRBV28
abundance: many
d_gene: TRBD2
j_gene: TRBJ2-3
CDR3nt: TGTGCCAGCAGTTCGTATAGCGGGAGGGCCACAGATACGCAGTATTTT
CDR3aa: CASSSYSGRATDTQYF

v_gene: TRBV12-3/TRBV12-4
abundance: many
d_gene: -
j_gene: TRBJ2-2
CDR3nt: TGTGCCAGCAGTTTAGTCACTTCTACCGGGGAGCTGTTTTTT
CDR3aa: CASSLVTSTGELFF

v_gene: TRBV11-2
abundance: many
d_gene: -
j_gene: TRBJ1-1
CDR3nt: TGTGCCAGCAGCTTAGGAGCCAGAACGAACACTGAAGCTTTCTTT
CDR3aa: CASSLGARTNTEAFF

v_gene: TRBV14
abundance: many
d_gene: TRBD1
j_gene: TRBJ2-1
CDR3nt: TGTGCCAGCAGCCTTCTCGCAGGGGGCCATGAGCAGTTCTTC
CDR3aa: CASSLLAGGHEQFF

v_gene: TRBV12-5
abundance: many
d_gene: TRBD1
j_gene: TRBJ2-3
CDR3nt: TGTGCTAGTGGTTTGGCCAGACAGGGAACAGATACGCAGTATTTT
CDR3aa: CASGLARQGTDTQYF

v_gene: TRBV7-2
abundance: -
d_gene: -
j_gene: TRBJ2-7
CDR3nt: TGTGCCAGCAGCGCATCGATATACGAGCAGTACTTC
CDR3aa: CASSASIYEQYF

v_gene: TRBV20-1
abundance: many
d_gene: TRBD1
j_gene: TRBJ1-2
CDR3nt: TGCAGTGCCGAAGCACAGGGGAGCTATGGCTACACCTTC
CDR3aa: CSAEAQGSYGYTF

v_gene: TRBV20-1
abundance: many
d_gene: TRBD2
j_gene: TRBJ2-7
CDR3nt: TGCAGTGCTAGAGACGCGGGAGGGCCCTACGAGCAGTACTTC
CDR3aa: CSARDAGGPYEQYF

v_gene: TRBV7-9
abundance: many
d_gene: -
j_gene: TRBJ1-1
CDR3nt: TGTGCCAGCAGCTCTACCCAGGGTCCTGAAGCTTTCTTT
CDR3aa: CASSSTQGPEAFF

v_gene: TRBV29-1
abundance: -
d_gene: TRBD2
j_gene: TRBJ2-1
CDR3nt: TGCAGCTGCGTGGGAGGGAATGAGCAGTTCTTC
CDR3aa: CSCVGGNEQFF

v_gene: TRBV12-3/TRBV12-4
abundance: many
d_gene: TRBD1
j_gene: TRBJ2-4
CDR3nt: TGTGCCAGCAGGATGACAGGGGAGGACATTCAGTACTTC
CDR3aa: CASRMTGEDIQYF

v_gene: TRBV25-1
abundance: many
d_gene: -
j_gene: TRBJ2-3
CDR3nt: TGTGCCAGCAGTGAACCCGGGGATACGCAGTATTTT
CDR3aa: CASSEPGDTQYF

v_gene: TRBV6-4
abundance: -
d_gene: TRBD2
j_gene: TRBJ2-1
CDR3nt: TGTGCCAGCAGTGAGCTAGCGGGAGAGCAACATGAGCAGTTCTTC
CDR3aa: CASSELAGEQHEQFF

v_gene: TRBV20-1
abundance: many
d_gene: -
j_gene: TRBJ2-5
CDR3nt: TGCAGTGCACGGGGCCACAGGGGGGGGACCCAGTACTTC
CDR3aa: CSARGHRGGTQYF

v_gene: TRBV27
abundance: many
d_gene: -
j_gene: TRBJ2-2
CDR3nt: TGTGCCAGCAGTTCCCTCATGGGGGACACCGGGGAGCTGTTTTTT
CDR3aa: CASSSLMGDTGELFF

v_gene: TRBV5-1
abundance: many
d_gene: TRBD1
j_gene: TRBJ2-5
CDR3nt: TGCGCCAGCAGCTTGGACAGGGGGGAGACCCAGTACTTC
CDR3aa: CASSLDRGETQYF

v_gene: TRBV28
abundance: many
d_gene: TRBD2
j_gene: TRBJ2-1
CDR3nt: TGTGCCAGCAGTCCGGGGGGACTAGCAGAGTACAATGAGCAGTTCTTC
CDR3aa: CASSPGGLAEYNEQFF

v_gene: TRBV29-1
abundance: -
d_gene: TRBD2
j_gene: TRBJ2-1
CDR3nt: TGCAGCGTTGAAAAAGGACTAGCGTGGTACAATGAGCAGTTCTTC
CDR3aa: CSVEKGLAWYNEQFF

v_gene: TRBV10-3
abundance: many
d_gene: TRBD2
j_gene: TRBJ2-1
CDR3nt: TGTGCCGTTCACTCTAGCGGGAGGGACAATGAGCAGTTCTTC
CDR3aa: CAVHSSGRDNEQFF

v_gene: TRBV5-5
abundance: many
d_gene: -
j_gene: TRBJ1-1
CDR3nt: TGTGCCAGCAGCTTGGATCGGGACACTGAAGCTTTCTTT
CDR3aa: CASSLDRDTEAFF

v_gene: TRBV29-1
abundance: many
d_gene: -
j_gene: TRBJ1-1
CDR3nt: TGCAGCGTTGGCCCCAGGGCGAACACTGAAGCTTTCTTT
CDR3aa: CSVGPRANTEAFF

v_gene: TRBV7-2
abundance: many
d_gene: -
j_gene: TRBJ1-6
CDR3nt: TGTGCCAGCAGCTTAGGTGACACCCAATACTATAATTCACCCCTCCACTTT
CDR3aa: CASSLGDTQYYNSPLHF

v_gene: TRBV5-1
abundance: many
d_gene: -
j_gene: TRBJ1-1
CDR3nt: TGCGCCAGCAGCTTGGCTCTCGGGGGGACTGAAGCTTTCTTT
CDR3aa: CASSLALGGTEAFF

v_gene: TRBV11-2
abundance: few
d_gene: TRBD2
j_gene: TRBJ2-1
CDR3nt: TGTGCCAGCAGCACTAGACTAGCGGAAAACAATGAGCAGTTCTTC
CDR3aa: CASSTRLAENNEQFF

v_gene: TRBV7-2
abundance: many
d_gene: TRBD2
j_gene: TRBJ2-3
CDR3nt: TGTGCCAGCAGCTCCGGGACTCTAGCGGGCACAGATACGCAGTATTTT
CDR3aa: CASSSGTLAGTDTQYF

v_gene: TRBV23-1
abundance: -
d_gene: -
j_gene: TRBJ1-2
CDR3nt: TGCGCCAGCAGTCACGACTATGGCTACACCTTC
CDR3aa: CASSHDYGYTF

v_gene: TRBV28
abundance: many
d_gene: -
j_gene: TRBJ1-5
CDR3nt: TGTGCCAGCAGAATCCAGGGAGTGGCGAATCAGCCCCAGCATTTT
CDR3aa: CASRIQGVANQPQHF

v_gene: TRBV12-3/TRBV12-4
abundance: -
d_gene: TRBD1
j_gene: TRBJ2-5
CDR3nt: TGTGCCAGCAGTCCCCAGACAGGGATGGAGACCCAGTACTTC
CDR3aa: CASSPQTGMETQYF

v_gene: TRBV15
abundance: many
d_gene: TRBD2
j_gene: TRBJ2-1
CDR3nt: TGTGCCACCAGCAGAGGAGGACTAGCGGCACGGAATGAGCAGTTCTTC
CDR3aa: CATSRGGLAARNEQFF

v_gene: TRBV24-1
abundance: many
d_gene: -
j_gene: TRBJ2-2
CDR3nt: TGTGCCACCATCCAGGAGAACACCGGGGAGCTGTTTTTT
CDR3aa: CATIQENTGELFF

v_gene: TRBV12-3/TRBV12-4
abundance: -
d_gene: -
j_gene: TRBJ2-1
CDR3nt: TGTGCCAGCAGCCTCTCACTCGCCCAGGAGCAGTTCTTC
CDR3aa: CASSLSLAQEQFF

v_gene: TRBV5-1
abundance: many
d_gene: -
j_gene: TRBJ2-1
CDR3nt: TGCGCCAGCAGCTTTGGGGCGCGCTCCTACAATGAGCAGTTCTTC
CDR3aa: CASSFGARSYNEQFF

v_gene: TRBV20-1
abundance: many
d_gene: TRBD2
j_gene: TRBJ2-7
CDR3nt: TGCAGTGCTAGAGATAGCGGGAGTGGTTACGAGCAGTACTTC
CDR3aa: CSARDSGSGYEQYF

v_gene: TRBV12-3/TRBV12-4
abundance: many
d_gene: TRBD2
j_gene: TRBJ2-4
CDR3nt: TGTGCCAGCAGTTTAGAGTTGGGAGGGCCACACATTCAGTACTTC
CDR3aa: CASSLELGGPHIQYF

v_gene: TRBV20-1
abundance: many
d_gene: TRBD2
j_gene: TRBJ2-7
CDR3nt: TGCAGTGCCCCCCTAAGCGGGAGTCCCCCCTACGAGCAGTACTTC
CDR3aa: CSAPLSGSPPYEQYF